This T cell receptor (beta chain) was documented in a study of T-cell memory formation after mild COVID-19. About the study: TCR clusters mostly belonged to single donors. The study, taken as a whole, reports: Detection of some responders pre-infection suggested pre-existing cross-reactive memory T cells participated.

TCRdb re-derived calls from the 5' RACE reads in MiXCR, one entry per CDR3 protein. The sample has hundreds of thousands of distinct CDR3 sequences, around 15% seen once. The V gene's germline CDR1 is SGHRS and CDR2 YFSETQ. The V gene lost 4 bases and the J gene lost 0 bases, with 13 bases spanning the gap. This CDR3 is 15 amino acids long. Worth noting for this clonotype: Its specificity is not known.

The V and J genes are TRBV5-1 and TRBJ2-5; either TRBD1 or TRBD2 may supply D (5 bases each). Sequencing was performed on PBMCs or a T cell subset sorted from them (not recorded which). This TCR came from a man aged 18 to 30 who had mild COVID-19 (a few samples of this study predate the infection). Cell type and time point are not known. Here the CDR3 DNA reads TGCGCCAGCAGCCCGTCCGGGACCCACCAAGAGACCCAGTACTTC. It translates to CASSPSGTHQETQYF.